The TCR beta chain under discussion was sequenced for a study of T-cell reconstitution after alpha-beta-depleted transplantation in children. Findings and limits, study-wide: Several hundred graft clones that had expanded were reportedly the source of alpha-beta T cells about two months after transplant. A year post-transplant, T-cell counts and diversity derived mostly from newly produced T cells. Several patients had high TCRbeta diversity at day 60; it came from surviving recipient T cells and thymic progenitors.

This clonotype appeared many times. Antigen: not known. The CDR3 is 15 amino acids. The V segment lost 4 bases and the J segment 5 bases; nucleotides outside the gene matches: 6. From germline, CDR1 is LNHDA and CDR2 SQIVND (reference sequence). Unique molecular identifiers were used to barcode this TCRbeta library. TCRdb re-called the PCR reads with MiXCR, one entry per CDR3 protein. The sample lists about 16,000 distinct CDR3 sequences, roughly 8.2% occurring once. This material consisted of PBMCs, mostly from graft donor cells, taken 60 days after TCRalphabeta/CD19-depleted stem cell transplant. This sequence originates from a boy younger than two who had a stem cell transplant for Wiskott-Aldrich syndrome, so the T cells may come from the graft donor. The rearrangement joins TRBV19 to TRBJ2-4, with 9 bases lining up with TRBD2. The CDR3 DNA is TGTGCCAGTAGTAGGGCTAGCGGGGCCCAAAACATTCAGTACTTC. As protein: CASSRASGAQNIQYF.